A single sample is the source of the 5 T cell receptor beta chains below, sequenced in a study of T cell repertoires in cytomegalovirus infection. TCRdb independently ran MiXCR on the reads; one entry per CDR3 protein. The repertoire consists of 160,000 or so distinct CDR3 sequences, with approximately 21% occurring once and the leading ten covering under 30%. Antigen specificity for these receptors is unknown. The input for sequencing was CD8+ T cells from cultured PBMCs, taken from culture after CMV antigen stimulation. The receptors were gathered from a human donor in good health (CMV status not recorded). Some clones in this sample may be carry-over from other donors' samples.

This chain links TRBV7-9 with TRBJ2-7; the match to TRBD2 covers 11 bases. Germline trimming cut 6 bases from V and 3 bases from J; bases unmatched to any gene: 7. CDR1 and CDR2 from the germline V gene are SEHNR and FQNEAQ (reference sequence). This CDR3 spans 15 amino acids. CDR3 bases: TGTGCCAGCAGTCAACTAGCGGGGGCCGACTACGAGCAGTACTTC. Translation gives CASSQLAGADYEQYF.

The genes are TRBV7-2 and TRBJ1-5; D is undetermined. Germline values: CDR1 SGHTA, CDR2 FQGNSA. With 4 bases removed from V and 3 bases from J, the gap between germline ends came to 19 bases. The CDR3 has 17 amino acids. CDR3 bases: TGTGCCAGCAGCTCCCTTCCCCCCGGGGTCGACAATCAGCCCCAGCATTTT. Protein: CASSSLPPGVDNQPQHF. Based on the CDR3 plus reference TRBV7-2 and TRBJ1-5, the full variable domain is GAGVSQSPSNKVTEKGKDVELRCDPISGHTALYWYRQSLGQGLEFLIYFQGNSAPDKSGLPSDRFSAERTGGSVSTLTIQRTQQEDSAVYLCASSSLPPGVDNQPQHFGDGTRLSIL.

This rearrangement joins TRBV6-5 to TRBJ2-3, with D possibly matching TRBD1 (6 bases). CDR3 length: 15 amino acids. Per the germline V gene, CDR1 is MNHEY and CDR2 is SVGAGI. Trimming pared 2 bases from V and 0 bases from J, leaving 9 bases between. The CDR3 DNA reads TGTGCCAGCAGTTACGGGGGCACTAGCACAGATACGCAGTATTTT. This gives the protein CASSYGGTSTDTQYF.

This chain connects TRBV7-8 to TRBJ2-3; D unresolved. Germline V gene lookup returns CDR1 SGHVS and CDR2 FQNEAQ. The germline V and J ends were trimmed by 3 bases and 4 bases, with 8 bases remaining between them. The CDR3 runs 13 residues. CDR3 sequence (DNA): TGTGCCAGCAGCTTTCGTAGTTCAGATACGCAGTATTTT. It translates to CASSFRSSDTQYF.

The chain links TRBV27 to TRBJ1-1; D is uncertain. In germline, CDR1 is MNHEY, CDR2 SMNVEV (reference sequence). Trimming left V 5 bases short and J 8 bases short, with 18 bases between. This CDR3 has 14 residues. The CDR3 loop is CASSPVVTWEEAFF. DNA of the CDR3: TGTGCCAGCAGTCCGGTCGTCACTTGGGAGGAAGCTTTCTTT.